This T cell receptor beta chain comes out of a study of T cells after yellow fever vaccination. Findings of the study overall: Practically every clonotype that responded to the vaccine could not be detected in sorted memory subsets on day 0. Sorted repertoires could include abundant contaminating clonotypes from bulk cells.

TCRdb re-derived calls from the 5' RACE reads in MiXCR, one entry per CDR3 protein. The profile shows 9,500 to 15,000 distinct CDR3 sequences, about 6% of them singletons. Trimming cost V 1 base and J 0 bases, with 9 bases left between them. The CDR3 contains 16 residues. CDR1 is KGHSH and CDR2 is LQKENI in the germline V gene. This rearrangement joins TRBV18 to TRBJ2-2; D might be TRBD1 (5 bases). The sequence came from a man aged 25 to 40 who received the YFV17D yellow fever vaccine. Sequences were derived from PBMCs, either bulk or a sorted T-cell subset (CD4+, CD8+, memory, or dextramer-sorted; not recorded which), sampled on the day of the yellow fever booster vaccination. The CDR3 reads CASSPRAGPNTGELFF. DNA of the CDR3: TGTGCCAGCTCACCACGTGCAGGGCCGAACACCGGGGAGCTGTTTTTT.